This T cell receptor (beta chain) was retrieved from a study of T cell responses to AZD1222 COVID-19 vaccine. Using immunoSEQ multiplex PCR, the repertoire was profiled, and TCRdb retains in-frame clones only, with some absent. The sample lists fewer than 90,000 clones, 75% to 90% occurring once. Germline values: CDR1 LNHNV, CDR2 YYDKDF (reference sequence). V shed 1 base and J shed 11 bases, with 17 bases lying between them. This CDR3 is 14 amino acids long. Study-wide results and caveats: Unmutated variant regions reportedly attract nearly half of all spike-specific TCRs. The donors showed a predominance of white British ancestry and of females, with possible underestimation of clonal diversity.

Concerning this clone itself: Its specificity is not known.

Sequenced material: peripheral blood, taken 28 days after the second AZD1222 dose. The TCR comes from an adult who received the AZD1222 COVID-19 vaccine. The chain couples TRBV15 to TRBJ1-1, with TRBD1 as a possible D gene (5 bases). The CDR3 DNA reads TGTGCCACCAGCAGAGGGGAGGGGCGCCGGGAGGCTTTCTTT. Translating gives CATSRGEGRREAFF.